This T cell receptor beta chain came from a study of blood T cell repertoires in COVID-19. Study summary: Sources were T cells, B-cell-depleted T cells, or PBMCs; the material itself was cDNA or gDNA.

V lost 4 bases and J lost 3; bases outside the gene matches: 3. Per the germline V gene, CDR1 is KGHDR and CDR2 is SFDVKD. CDR3 length: 15 residues. Data came from immunoSEQ multiplex PCR; TCRdb stores just in-frame clones and leaves some out. The sample lists fewer than 400,000 clones, roughly 85% seen once, with roughly 3.9% in the top ten. The sequence was obtained from a young woman with acute or convalescent COVID-19. V is TRBV24-1 and J is TRBJ2-1; 9 bases are shared with TRBD2. What was sequenced was peripheral blood. This CDR3 is CATSEEREDYNEQFF. DNA of the CDR3: TGTGCCACCAGTGAAGAGCGGGAGGACTACAATGAGCAGTTCTTC.